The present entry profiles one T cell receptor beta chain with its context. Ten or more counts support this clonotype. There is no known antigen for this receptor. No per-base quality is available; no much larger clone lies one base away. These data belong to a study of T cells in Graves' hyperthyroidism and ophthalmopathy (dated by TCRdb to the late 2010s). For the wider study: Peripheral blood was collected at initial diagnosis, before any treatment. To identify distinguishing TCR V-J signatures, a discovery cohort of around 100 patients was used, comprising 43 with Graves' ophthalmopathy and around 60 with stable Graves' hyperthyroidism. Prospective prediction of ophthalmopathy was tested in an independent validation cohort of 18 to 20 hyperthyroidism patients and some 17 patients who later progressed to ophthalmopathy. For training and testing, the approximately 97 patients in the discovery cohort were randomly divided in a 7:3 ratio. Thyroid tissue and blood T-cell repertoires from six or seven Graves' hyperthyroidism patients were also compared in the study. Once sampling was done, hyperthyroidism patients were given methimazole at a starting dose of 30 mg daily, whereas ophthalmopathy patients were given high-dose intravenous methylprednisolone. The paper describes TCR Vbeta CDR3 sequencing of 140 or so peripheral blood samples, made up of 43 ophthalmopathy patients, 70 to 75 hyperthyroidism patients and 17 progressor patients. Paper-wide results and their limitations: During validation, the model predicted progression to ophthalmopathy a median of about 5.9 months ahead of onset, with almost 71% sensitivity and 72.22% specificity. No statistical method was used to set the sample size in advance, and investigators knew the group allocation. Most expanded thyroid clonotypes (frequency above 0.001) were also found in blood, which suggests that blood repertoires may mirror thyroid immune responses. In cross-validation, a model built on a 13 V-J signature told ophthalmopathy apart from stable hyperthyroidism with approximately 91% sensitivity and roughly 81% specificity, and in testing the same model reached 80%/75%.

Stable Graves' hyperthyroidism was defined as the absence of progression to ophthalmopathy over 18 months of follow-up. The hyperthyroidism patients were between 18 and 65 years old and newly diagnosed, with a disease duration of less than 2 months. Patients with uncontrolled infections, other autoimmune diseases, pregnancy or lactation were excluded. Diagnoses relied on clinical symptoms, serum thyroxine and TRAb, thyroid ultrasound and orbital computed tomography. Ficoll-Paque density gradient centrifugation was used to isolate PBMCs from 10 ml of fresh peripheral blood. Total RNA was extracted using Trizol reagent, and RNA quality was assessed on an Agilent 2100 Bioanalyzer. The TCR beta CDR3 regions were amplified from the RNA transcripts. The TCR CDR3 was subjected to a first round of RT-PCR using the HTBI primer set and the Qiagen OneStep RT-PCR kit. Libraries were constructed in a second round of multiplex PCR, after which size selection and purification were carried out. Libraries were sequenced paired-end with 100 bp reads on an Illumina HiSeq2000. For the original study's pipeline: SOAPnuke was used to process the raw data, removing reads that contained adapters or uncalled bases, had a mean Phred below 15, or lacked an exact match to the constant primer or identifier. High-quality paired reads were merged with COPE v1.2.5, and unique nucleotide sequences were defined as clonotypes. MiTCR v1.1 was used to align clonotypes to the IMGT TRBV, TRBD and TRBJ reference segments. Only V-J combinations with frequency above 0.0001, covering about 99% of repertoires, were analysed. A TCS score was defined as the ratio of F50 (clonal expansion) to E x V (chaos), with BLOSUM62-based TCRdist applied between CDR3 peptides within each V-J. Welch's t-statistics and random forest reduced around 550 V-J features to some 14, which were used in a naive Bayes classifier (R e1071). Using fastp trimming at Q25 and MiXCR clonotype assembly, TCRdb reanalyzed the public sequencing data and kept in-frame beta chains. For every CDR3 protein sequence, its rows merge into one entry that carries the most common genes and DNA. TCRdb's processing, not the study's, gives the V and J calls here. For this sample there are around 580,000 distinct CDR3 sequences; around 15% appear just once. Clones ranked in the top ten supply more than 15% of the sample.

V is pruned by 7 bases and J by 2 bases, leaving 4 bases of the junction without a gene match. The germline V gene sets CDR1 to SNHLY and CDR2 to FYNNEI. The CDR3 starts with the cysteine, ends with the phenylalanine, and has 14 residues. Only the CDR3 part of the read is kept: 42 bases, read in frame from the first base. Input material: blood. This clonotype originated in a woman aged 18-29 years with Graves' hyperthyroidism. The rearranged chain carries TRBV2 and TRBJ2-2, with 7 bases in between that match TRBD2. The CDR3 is CASKAGENTGELFF. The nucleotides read TGTGCCAGCAAGGCGGGAGAAAACACCGGGGAGCTGTTTTTT. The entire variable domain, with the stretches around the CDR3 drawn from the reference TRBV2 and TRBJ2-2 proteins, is EPEVTQTPSHQVTQMGQEVILRCVPISNHLYFYWYRQILGQKVEFLVSFYNNEISEKSEIFDDQFSVERPDGSNFTLKIRSTKLEDSAMYFCASKAGENTGELFFGEGSRLTVL.